This TCR gamma chain emerged from a study of γδ T cells in repeated Plasmodium falciparum infection. Across the whole study: Four controlled malaria infections with P. falciparum NF54 spanned around 91 weeks. Points from the study as a whole: Many TCRgamma sequences overlapped between individuals in stable Vgamma9/Vdelta2+ repertoires.

On this clone itself: The target antigen is unknown. TCRdb lists the protein of a much larger clone for this DNA, which differs at residue 4, so this is likely a read error; the protein given here is translated from the DNA itself.

Bulk repertoires came from Vgamma9/Vdelta2+ or Vdelta2-negative gammadelta T cells flow-sorted from PBMC. Germline CDR1 is GITISATS and CDR2 is ISYDGTV (reference sequence). There are 13 residues in the CDR3. TCRdb fed the multiplex PCR reads into CATT to redo clone calling. This table has some 13,000 gamma-chain clones, 1.5% to 2% appearing once. Sequencing was performed on gamma-delta T cells from blood. The rearrangement links TRGV9 to TRGJ1 or TRGJ2. The J gene was not available in TCRdb and was assigned here by matching the DNA to germline segments. The receptor was isolated from a pool of human donors (malaria-infected and uninfected, not separated). CDR3 DNA sequence: TGTGCCTTGAGGGACCCCCTATCTTCAAAGAAACTCTTT. Translated, it gives CALRDPLSSKKLF.